This TCR beta chain appears in the sequencing data of a study of T cells in Graves' hyperthyroidism and ophthalmopathy. Germline V gives CDR1 LNHDA, CDR2 SQIVND (reference sequence). Trimming removed 5 bases from V and 5 bases from J, with 9 bases in between. This CDR3 comprises 12 residues. RNA transcripts yielded amplified TCR beta CDR3 regions. The HTBI primer set was used in a first-round RT-PCR of the TCR CDR3. Each CDR3 protein gets one entry after TCRdb re-called the multiplex PCR reads with MiXCR. The profile shows roughly 650,000 distinct CDR3 sequences, 16% of them singletons. Uncontrolled infection, other autoimmune disease, pregnancy and lactation each barred patients from inclusion. Clinical symptoms, serum thyroxine and TRAb, thyroid ultrasound and orbital computed tomography were used for the diagnoses.

The TCR originated in a woman between 40 and 50 years old with Graves' ophthalmopathy. This rearrangement joins TRBV19 to TRBJ1-1; no clear D gene. The sample was blood. In DNA, the CDR3 is TGTGCCAGTAGTTTCTCCCAAACTGAAGCTTTCTTT. Translation: CASSFSQTEAFF. Combining the CDR3 with reference TRBV19 and TRBJ1-1 gives the whole variable domain DGGITQSPKYLFRKEGQNVTLSCEQNLNHDAMYWYRQDPGQGLRLIYYSQIVNDFQKGDIAEGYSVSREKKESFPLTVTSAQKNPTAFYLCASSFSQTEAFFGQGTRLTVV.